This TCR beta chain came from a study of radiation and T cells in renal cell carcinoma. Profiling relied on immunoSEQ multiplex PCR, and the TCRdb table lists in-frame clones only, not all of them. This table has about 4,300 clones, more than 55% appearing once. Regarding treatment: 15 Gy SBRT to primary tumor, nephrectomy 4 weeks later. Regarding this clone: A far larger clone differs by one base, so this is likely a read error.

V dropped 2 bases and J dropped 7; count of bases not matched to a gene: 11. The CDR3 runs to 17 residues. CDR1 is SGHDT and CDR2 is YYEEEE in the germline V gene. The clonotype originates from a woman aged 55-70 years with renal cell carcinoma. The V gene is TRBV5-6, the J gene TRBJ1-4, with 10 bases matching TRBD1. The material was tumor tissue, obtained from a patient whose treatment included radiotherapy and nephrectomy. CDR3 sequence: CASSFNPPGQGTEKLFF. CDR3 in DNA: TGTGCCAGCAGCTTCAACCCGCCGGGACAGGGGACTGAAAAACTGTTTTTT.